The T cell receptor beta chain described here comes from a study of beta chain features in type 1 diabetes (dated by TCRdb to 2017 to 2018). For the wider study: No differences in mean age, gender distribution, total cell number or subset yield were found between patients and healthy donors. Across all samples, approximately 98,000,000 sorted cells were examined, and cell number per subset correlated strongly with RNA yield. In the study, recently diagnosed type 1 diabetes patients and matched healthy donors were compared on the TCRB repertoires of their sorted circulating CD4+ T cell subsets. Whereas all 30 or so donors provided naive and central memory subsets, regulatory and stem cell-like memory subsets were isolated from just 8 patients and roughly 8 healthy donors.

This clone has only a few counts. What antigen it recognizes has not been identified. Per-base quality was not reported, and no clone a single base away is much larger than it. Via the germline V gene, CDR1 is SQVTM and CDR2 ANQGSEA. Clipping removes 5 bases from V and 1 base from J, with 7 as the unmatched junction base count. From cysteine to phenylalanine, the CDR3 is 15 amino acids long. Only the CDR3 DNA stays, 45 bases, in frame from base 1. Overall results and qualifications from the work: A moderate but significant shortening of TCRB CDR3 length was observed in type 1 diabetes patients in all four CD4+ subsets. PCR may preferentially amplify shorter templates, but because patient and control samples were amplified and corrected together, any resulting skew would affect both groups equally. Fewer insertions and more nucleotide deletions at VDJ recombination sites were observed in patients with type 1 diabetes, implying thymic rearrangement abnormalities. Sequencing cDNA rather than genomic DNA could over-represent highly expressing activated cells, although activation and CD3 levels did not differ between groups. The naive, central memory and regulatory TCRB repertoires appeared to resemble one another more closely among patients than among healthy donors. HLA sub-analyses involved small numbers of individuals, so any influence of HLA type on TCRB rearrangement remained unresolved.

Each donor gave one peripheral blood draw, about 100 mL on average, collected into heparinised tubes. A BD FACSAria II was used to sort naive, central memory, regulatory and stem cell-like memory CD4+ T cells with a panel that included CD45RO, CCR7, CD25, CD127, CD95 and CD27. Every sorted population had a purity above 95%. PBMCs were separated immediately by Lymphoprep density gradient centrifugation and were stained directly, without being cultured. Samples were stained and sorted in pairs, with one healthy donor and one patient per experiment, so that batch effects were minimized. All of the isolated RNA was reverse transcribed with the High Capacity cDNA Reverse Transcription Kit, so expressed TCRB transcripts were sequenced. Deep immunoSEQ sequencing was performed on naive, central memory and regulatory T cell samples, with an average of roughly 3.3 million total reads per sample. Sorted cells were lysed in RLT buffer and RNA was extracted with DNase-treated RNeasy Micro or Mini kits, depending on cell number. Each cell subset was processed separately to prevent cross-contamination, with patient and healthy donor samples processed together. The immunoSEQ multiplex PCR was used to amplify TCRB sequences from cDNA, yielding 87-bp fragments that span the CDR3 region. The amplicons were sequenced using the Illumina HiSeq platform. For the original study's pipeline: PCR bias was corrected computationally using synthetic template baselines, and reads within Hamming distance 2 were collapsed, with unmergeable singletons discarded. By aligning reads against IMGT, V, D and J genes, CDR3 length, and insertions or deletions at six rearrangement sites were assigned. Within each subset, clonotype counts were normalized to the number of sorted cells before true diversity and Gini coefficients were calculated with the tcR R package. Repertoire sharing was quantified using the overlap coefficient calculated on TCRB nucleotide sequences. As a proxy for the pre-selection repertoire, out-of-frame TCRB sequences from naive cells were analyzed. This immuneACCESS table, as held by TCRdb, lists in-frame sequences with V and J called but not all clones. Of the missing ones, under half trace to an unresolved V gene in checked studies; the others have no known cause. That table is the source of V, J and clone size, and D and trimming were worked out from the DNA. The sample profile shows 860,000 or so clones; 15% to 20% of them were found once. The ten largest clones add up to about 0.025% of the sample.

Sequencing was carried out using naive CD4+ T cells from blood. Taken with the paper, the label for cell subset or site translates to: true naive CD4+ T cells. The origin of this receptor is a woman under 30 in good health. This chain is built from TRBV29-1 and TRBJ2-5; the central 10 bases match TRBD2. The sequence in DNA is TGCAGCGTTAACTTCGGACTAGCGGCCCAAGAGACCCAGTACTTC. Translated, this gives CSVNFGLAAQETQYF.